Sequencing of this T cell receptor beta chain was carried out in a study of blood T cell repertoires in COVID-19. Study-wide background: Acute and convalescent COVID-19 specimens originated in the United States, Italy and Spain. PBMCs, B-cell-depleted T cells, or T cells provided the cDNA or gDNA that made up the material.

The germline V and J ends were trimmed by 1 base and 0 bases, with 12 bases remaining between them. Germline CDR1 reads SEHNR; CDR2 reads FQNEAQ (reference sequence). The CDR3 contains 16 residues. Sequencing was performed with immunoSEQ multiplex PCR; in TCRdb, only in-frame clones are kept and a portion is missing. Of roughly 40,000 clones listed, more than 75% are singletons. The J gene is TRBJ1-2, the V gene TRBV7-9; D not certain. The source is an elderly man with acute or convalescent COVID-19. The sequencing sample was made of peripheral blood. CDR3 sequence: CASSLGWADSNYGYTF. The DNA of the CDR3 is TGTGCCAGCAGCTTAGGGTGGGCGGACTCTAACTATGGCTACACCTTC.